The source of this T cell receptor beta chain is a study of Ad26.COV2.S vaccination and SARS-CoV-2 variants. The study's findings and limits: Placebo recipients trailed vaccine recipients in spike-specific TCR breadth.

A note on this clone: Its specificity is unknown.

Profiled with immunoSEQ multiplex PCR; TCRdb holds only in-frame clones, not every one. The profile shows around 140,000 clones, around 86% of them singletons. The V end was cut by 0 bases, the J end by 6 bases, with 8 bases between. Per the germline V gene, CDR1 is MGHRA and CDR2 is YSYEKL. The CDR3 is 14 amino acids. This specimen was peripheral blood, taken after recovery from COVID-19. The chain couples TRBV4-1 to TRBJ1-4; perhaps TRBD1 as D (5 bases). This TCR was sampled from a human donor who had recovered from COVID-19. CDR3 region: CASSQDGTDEKLFF. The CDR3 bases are TGCGCCAGCAGCCAAGATGGGACGGATGAAAAACTGTTTTTT.